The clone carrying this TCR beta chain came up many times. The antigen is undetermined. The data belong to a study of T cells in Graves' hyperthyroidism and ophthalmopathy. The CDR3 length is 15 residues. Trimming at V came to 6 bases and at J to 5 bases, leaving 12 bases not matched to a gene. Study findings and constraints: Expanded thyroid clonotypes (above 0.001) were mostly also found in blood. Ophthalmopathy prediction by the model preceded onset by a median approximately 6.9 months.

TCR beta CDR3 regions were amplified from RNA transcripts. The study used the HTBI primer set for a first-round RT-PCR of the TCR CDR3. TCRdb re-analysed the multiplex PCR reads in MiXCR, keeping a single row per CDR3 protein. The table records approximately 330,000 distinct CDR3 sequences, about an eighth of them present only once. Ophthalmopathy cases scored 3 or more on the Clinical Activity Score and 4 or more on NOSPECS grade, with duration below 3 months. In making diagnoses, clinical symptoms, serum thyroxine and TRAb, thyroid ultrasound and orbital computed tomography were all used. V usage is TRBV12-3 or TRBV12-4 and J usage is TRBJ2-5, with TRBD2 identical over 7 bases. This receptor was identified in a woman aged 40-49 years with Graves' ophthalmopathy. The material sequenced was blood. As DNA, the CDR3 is TGTGCCAGCAGCTCCGGGGGGACCGCCGGCGAGACCCAGTACTTC. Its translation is CASSSGGTAGETQYF.